Listed here are 21 T cell receptor beta chains from one sample, sequenced in a study of sequential checkpoint blockade in melanoma. Sample treatment: randomized to nivolumab then ipilimumab (arm A) or the reverse (arm B). Method: immunoSEQ multiplex PCR; TCRdb's copy keeps in-frame clones and lacks some. The data show 9,500 to 11,000 clones, around four fifths seen once. The sample here was CD8+ T cells sorted from blood (inferred from file names), taken from a patient given nivolumab and ipilimumab in sequence. The source of these receptors is a human donor with melanoma.

This clone was observed a single time. The rearrangement joins TRBV9 to TRBJ2-3; TRBD2 might be the D (6 bases). V lost 0 bases and J lost 2, with 10 bases in between. The CDR3 loop spans 15 amino acids. Germline V CDR1 and CDR2: SGDLS, YYNGEE. In DNA form, the CDR3 reads TGTGCCAGCAGCGTAGATGGGGGGACCACAGATACGCAGTATTTT. It specifies CASSVDGGTTDTQYF.

The CDR3 spells CASSQGQAYEQYF. The CDR3 bases are TGTGCCAGCAGTCAAGGACAGGCCTACGAGCAGTACTTC. This chain joins TRBV27 and TRBJ2-7, with 7 nucleotides matching TRBD1. J lost 2 bases, V lost 5 bases, and 3 bases had no gene match. The CDR3 sequence is 13 residues long. Germline CDR1 reads MNHEY; CDR2 reads SMNVEV (reference sequence).

This clone has a handful of counts. The gene calls are TRBV6-1 and TRBJ2-3; possibly TRBD1 for D (5 bases). The CDR3 extends over 16 amino acids. The germline CDR1 and CDR2 sequences are MNHNS and SASEGT. V was pared by 2 bases and J by 4 bases, with 16 bases between. CDR3 sequence: CASSERSKDIPDTQYF. The CDR3 DNA reads as TGTGCCAGCAGTGAACGGTCTAAGGACATCCCAGATACGCAGTATTTT.

The chain employs TRBV9 and TRBJ2-3, with TRBD2 matching over 9 bases. With 1 base clipped from V and 5 bases from J, the junction kept 8 bases outside the gene matches. The length of the CDR3 is 16 residues. The V gene's germline CDR1 is SGDLS and CDR2 YYNGEE. CDR3 amino acids: CASSVTAGGGQDTQYF. DNA of the CDR3: TGTGCCAGCAGCGTAACGGCGGGGGGGGGTCAAGATACGCAGTATTTT.

V is TRBV6-1 and J is TRBJ2-5; D perhaps matches TRBD1 (6 bases). Germline V gives CDR1 MNHNS, CDR2 SASEGT. The length of the CDR3 is 12 residues. Trimming took 10 bases from V and 4 from J, leaving 13 bases between them. DNA of the CDR3: TGTGCCACCCACAGGGTTTCAGAGACCCAGTACTTC. Protein product: CATHRVSETQYF.

Concerning this clone: Other DNA variants within this sample encode the same CDR3. This chain links TRBV15 with TRBJ2-6; D is undetermined. V was pared by 5 bases and J by 0 bases, with 23 bases between. This CDR3 comprises 20 residues. CDR1 LNHNV and CDR2 YYDKDF come from the germline V gene (reference sequence). CDR3 DNA: TGTGCCACCAGCCATTCGCCCGAGGCCGGAACGAGCTCTGGGGCCAACGTCCTGACTTTC. Translation: CATSHSPEAGTSSGANVLTF.

The chain is built from TRBV6-1 and TRBJ2-7; 15 nucleotides align to TRBD2. V shed 8 bases and J 5 bases; nucleotides not matched to a gene: 7. The CDR3 totals 15 residues. In germline, CDR1 is MNHNS, CDR2 SASEGT. The CDR3 DNA reads TGTGCCAGCGGACTAGCGGGAGGGGCGGGGCACGAGCAGTACTTC. This gives the protein CASGLAGGAGHEQYF.

This chain joins TRBV28 and TRBJ2-5; TRBD2 matches at 7 bases. In germline, CDR1 is MDHEN, CDR2 SYDVKM. With V trimmed by 6 bases and J by 5 bases, 12 bases remained unmatched. The CDR3 extends over 15 amino acids. DNA for the CDR3: TGTGCCAGCAGAGGGAGGCAGGGAGGGTGGGAGACCCAGTACTTC. Amino acid sequence: CASRGRQGGWETQYF.

This clone was detected once. The V and J genes are TRBV28 and TRBJ2-5; the match to TRBD1 covers 7 bases. The CDR3 has 16 amino acids. The germline V gene has CDR1 MDHEN and CDR2 SYDVKM. After removal of 1 base from V and 3 bases from J, the junction contained 8 bases not matched to a gene. CDR3 bases: TGTGCCAGCAGTTTATCCGCCTCCGGGACAGAAGAGACCCAGTACTTC. Translation: CASSLSASGTEETQYF.

V is TRBV28 and J is TRBJ1-1; the D gene is possibly TRBD1 (6 bases). With 2 bases removed from V and 11 bases from J, the gap between germline ends came to 15 bases. This CDR3 is 13 amino acids long. In germline, CDR1 is MDHEN, CDR2 SYDVKM. The DNA of the CDR3 is TGTGCCAGCAGTTTAGGGGACACCTTGGGGGCTTTCTTT. It specifies CASSLGDTLGAFF.

V and J are TRBV7-9 and TRBJ1-4; D is unresolved. V lost 5 bases to trimming and J lost 0 bases, with 13 bases between them. The CDR3 has 16 amino acids. Germline V CDR1 and CDR2: SEHNR, FQNEAQ (reference sequence). This CDR3 is CASSLLLGATNEKLFF. In DNA form, the CDR3 reads TGTGCCAGCAGCCTCCTTTTAGGAGCAACTAATGAAAAACTGTTTTTT.

This clone was found once. The genes are TRBV5-1 and TRBJ1-6; D remains ambiguous. Trimming pared 5 bases from V and 4 bases from J, leaving 7 bases between. The CDR3 covers 13 residues. Germline V CDR1 and CDR2: SGHRS, YFSETQ. The chain's CDR3 is CASSARYNSPLHF. CDR3 sequence (DNA): TGCGCCAGCAGTGCACGGTATAATTCACCCCTCCACTTT. The full variable domain, completed using reference TRBV5-1 and TRBJ1-6, is KAGVTQTPRYLIKTRGQQVTLSCSPISGHRSVSWYQQTPGQGLQFLFEYFSETQRNKGNFPGRFSGRQFSNSRSEMNVSTLELGDSALYLCASSARYNSPLHFGNGTRLTVT.

The chain is built from TRBV7-2 and TRBJ2-7; 12 positions match TRBD2. The length of the CDR3 is 15 residues. CDR1 and CDR2 (germline): SGHTA, FQGNSA. The junction had 2 bases not matched to a gene; V was cut back by 1 base and J by 4 bases. CDR3 protein: CASSLETSGGYEQYF. CDR3 bases: TGTGCCAGCAGCTTAGAGACTAGCGGGGGTTACGAGCAGTACTTC. The full variable domain, rest sourced from reference TRBV7-2 and TRBJ2-7, is GAGVSQSPSNKVTEKGKDVELRCDPISGHTALYWYRQSLGQGLEFLIYFQGNSAPDKSGLPSDRFSAERTGGSVSTLTIQRTQQEDSAVYLCASSLETSGGYEQYFGPGTRLTVT.

This clone was recorded a few times. The genes are TRBV4-2 and TRBJ2-7, with D possibly matching TRBD1 (6 bases). The V and J ends lost 5 bases and 6 bases respectively, with 20 bases between them. The CDR3 consists of 15 residues. CDR1 and CDR2 (germline): LGHNA, YNFKEQ. CDR3 region: CASSLATGWVSEQYF. The DNA of the CDR3 is TGTGCCAGCAGCTTGGCCACAGGGTGGGTCTCCGAGCAGTACTTC.

The V and J genes are TRBV11-2 and TRBJ2-7; D call uncertain. Trimming cost V 1 base and J 5 bases, with 12 bases left between them. CDR3 length: 14 amino acids. Germline CDR1 and CDR2: SGHAT and FQNNGV. The CDR3 sequence is CASSLVWAGNEQYF. CDR3 DNA sequence: TGTGCCAGCAGCTTAGTTTGGGCTGGCAACGAGCAGTACTTC.

The chain recombines TRBV28 with TRBJ1-5; D is possibly TRBD1 (5 bases). Germline V gives CDR1 MDHEN, CDR2 SYDVKM. The CDR3 is made up of 13 amino acids. Trimming left V 9 bases short and J 2 bases short, with 11 bases between. In DNA, the CDR3 is TGTGCCAGTCAGTTCAGGGGCAATCAGCCCCAGCATTTT. Encoded protein: CASQFRGNQPQHF. Full variable domain (outside the CDR3, taken from reference TRBV28 and TRBJ1-5): DVKVTQSSRYLVKRTGEKVFLECVQDMDHENMFWYRQDPGLGLRLIYFSYDVKMKEKGDIPEGYSVSREKKERFSLILESASTNQTSMYLCASQFRGNQPQHFGDGTRLSIL.

This chain connects TRBV11-2 to TRBJ1-1; 8 nucleotides line up with TRBD1. CDR1 is SGHAT, CDR2 FQNNGV, per germline. The length of the CDR3 is 16 residues. V gave up 5 bases and J gave up 1 base; unmatched junction bases: 9. The CDR3 nucleotides read TGTGCCAGCAGCCCAGAGACAGGGGAAGCGAACACTGAAGCTTTCTTT. It encodes CASSPETGEANTEAFF. The full variable domain, rest sourced from reference TRBV11-2 and TRBJ1-1, is EAGVAQSPRYKIIEKRQSVAFWCNPISGHATLYWYQQILGQGPKLLIQFQNNGVVDDSQLPKDRFSAERLKGVDSTLKIQPAKLEDSAVYLCASSPETGEANTEAFFGQGTRLTVV.

This chain joins TRBV6-4 and TRBJ2-1, with 7 bases fitting TRBD2. Trimming took 6 bases from V and 2 from J; bases not matched to a gene: 10. This CDR3 contains 16 residues. Germline V CDR1 and CDR2: MRHNA, SNTAGT. This CDR3 is CASSQSGGGAYNEQFF. CDR3 nucleotide sequence: TGTGCCAGCAGCCAAAGTGGCGGGGGAGCCTACAATGAGCAGTTCTTC.

This chain uses TRBV12-5 with TRBJ1-2, with TRBD1 as a possible D gene (6 bases). The germline gives CDR1 LGHNT, CDR2 FRNRAP. The CDR3 runs 15 residues. Trimming cost V 1 base and J 4 bases, with 13 bases left between them. CDR3 sequence: CASGLGAGELYGYTF. The CDR3 coding sequence is TGTGCTAGTGGTTTGGGGGCAGGGGAACTCTATGGCTACACCTTC.

CDR3 DNA sequence: TGTGCCAGCAGTTCGGGACTAGCGGGAGACCTTGCCGAGCAGTACTTC. Translated, it gives CASSSGLAGDLAEQYF. This chain links TRBV6-5 with TRBJ2-5; TRBD2 matches 14 bases. The end of the DNA fits TRBJ2-7 better, so the J call may be wrong. CDR3 length equals 16 residues. Germline V CDR1 and CDR2: MNHEY, SVGAGI.

This chain connects TRBV9 to TRBJ2-2, with D possibly matching TRBD1 (6 bases). V dropped 0 bases and J dropped 1 base, with 7 bases sitting between them. The CDR3 sequence is 15 residues long. CDR1 is SGDLS and CDR2 is YYNGEE in the germline V gene. The CDR3 is CASSVGDKNTGELFF. In nucleotides, the CDR3 is TGTGCCAGCAGCGTAGGGGACAAGAACACCGGGGAGCTGTTTTTT. The full variable domain, its missing parts supplied by reference TRBV9 and TRBJ2-2, is DSGVTQTPKHLITATGQRVTLRCSPRSGDLSVYWYQQSLDQGLQFLIQYYNGEERAKGNILERFSAQQFPDLHSELNLSSLELGDSALYFCASSVGDKNTGELFFGEGSRLTVL.